The entry that follows covers one TCR beta chain sequence. The data stem from a study of PD-1 blockade in mismatch repair-deficient tumors. Trimming took off 5 bases at V and 2 bases at J, with 8 bases between the two ends. The CDR3 is 12 amino acids. Germline values: CDR1 SGDLS, CDR2 YYNGEE. Clones were read by immunoSEQ multiplex PCR, and TCRdb kept only the in-frame ones, dropping some. The sample has about 100,000 clones, approximately 80% seen once. This sequence joins TRBV9 and TRBJ2-7; no clear D. The source material was peripheral blood, sampled 35 to 37 weeks after starting pembrolizumab. The sequence came from an adult with mismatch repair-deficient cancer. The CDR3 protein is CASRKRAYEQYF. The CDR3, as DNA: TGTGCCAGCAGAAAGAGAGCCTACGAGCAGTACTTC.